Listed below are T cell receptor beta chains from one sample, sequenced in a study of cytomegalovirus exposure and HLA in healthy donors. Method: immunoSEQ multiplex PCR; TCRdb's copy keeps in-frame clones and lacks some. Among roughly 160,000 clones, approximately 77% were seen once, and the ten largest hold 3.5% to 4.5%. Sequences were obtained from PBMCs. These receptors were taken from a man younger than 40 in good health and CMV-seropositive. Both conserved end residues are part of each CDR3. A D gene is named only where the DNA matches it firmly.

TRBV6-6	TRBJ2-7	TRBD1	CASSYDRGHEQYF
TRBV4-3	TRBJ1-1	TRBD1	CASSQAGTGGKAFF
TRBV28	TRBJ2-5	-	CASSLPTVQETQYF
TRBV10-3	TRBJ2-7	TRBD2	CAIRGGGAIYEQYF
TRBV19	TRBJ1-1	-	CASPGVGTEAFF
TRBV5-1	TRBJ2-5	-	CASSGTRTDETQYF
TRBV29-1	TRBJ2-7	-	CSVEESGYEQYF
TRBV9	TRBJ1-1	-	CASSVGGRLNTEAFF
TRBV6-1	TRBJ2-3	TRBD2	CASSETSGGADTQYF
TRBV9	TRBJ2-5	TRBD1	CASSTLGTEETQYF
TRBV19	TRBJ1-5	-	CASNSPGFSNQPQHF
TRBV7-2	TRBJ2-3	TRBD2	CASISSGGAYSDTQYF
TRBV4-1	TRBJ2-5	TRBD1	CASSQEWTGGRETQYF
TRBV12-5	TRBJ2-5	TRBD1	CASGSPRGTGGLETQYF
TRBV7-2	TRBJ2-2	-	CASRRANTGELFF
TRBV6-6	TRBJ2-2	-	CASSYPQIGPGELFF
TRBV19	TRBJ2-7	-	CASSITRDEQYF
TRBV6-5	TRBJ2-7	-	CASSYFSGPSSYEQYF
TRBV18	TRBJ2-5	-	CASSPLTGMRETQYF
TRBV7-9	TRBJ1-1	-	CASSSDSSNTEAFF
TRBV6-1	TRBJ1-3	-	CASRDRPGNTIYF
TRBV5-1	TRBJ1-4	-	CASSSAHGDEKLFF
TRBV15	TRBJ2-7	-	CATSRTDSYEQYF
TRBV7-3	TRBJ2-7	TRBD1	CASSLSGRGPYEQYF
TRBV6-5	TRBJ1-1	-	CASSTRRGETEAFF
TRBV7-2	TRBJ2-3	-	CASKNWDFSTDTQYF
TRBV7-6	TRBJ1-4	TRBD1	CASSLERTGSRGNEKLFF
TRBV15	TRBJ2-5	TRBD1	CATSGDRGLETQYF
TRBV5-6	TRBJ2-7	-	CASSPTVSSYEQYF
TRBV11-2	TRBJ2-7	-	CASSSNYEQYF
TRBV9	TRBJ2-3	TRBD2	CASQGTSGYTDTQYF
TRBV7-9	TRBJ1-1	-	CASSLAGRAAFF
TRBV10-3	TRBJ2-3	TRBD2	CAISESPFGTSGITDTQYF
TRBV18	TRBJ1-4	TRBD1	CASSPDRDEKLFF
TRBV10-1	TRBJ2-3	-	CASSFTGAGGTDTQYF
TRBV10-2	TRBJ2-5	-	CASSESSEQETQYF
TRBV14	TRBJ1-3	-	CASSPDYSGNTIYF
TRBV7-3	TRBJ1-6	-	CASSLMGRGLNNSPLHF
TRBV27	TRBJ1-6	TRBD1	CASSLLDSQGALHF
TRBV9	TRBJ2-5	TRBD1	CASSLKAPGTGGEETQYF
TRBV5-1	TRBJ2-7	-	CASSLRPLDYEQYF
TRBV28	TRBJ1-1	TRBD1	CASSSGTGGSAEAFF